One T cell receptor beta chain is described in this entry. Its antigen is not identified. The data originate from a study of T cell responses to AZD1222 COVID-19 vaccine. In the study overall: Doses given second, at about 4 or about 12 weeks, were pooled.

Measured with immunoSEQ multiplex PCR; TCRdb has only the in-frame clones, and not every one. The sample contains 170,000 or so clones, approximately 93% of which appear only once. Trimming left V 3 bases short and J 2 bases short, with 8 bases between. Germline CDR1 reads MNHEY; CDR2 reads SMNVEV (reference sequence). This CDR3 contains 13 residues. Findings and caveats of the study: Without day 14 samples, only post-peak T cell repertoires were studied. Among vaccine-associated CD4 TCRs, coverage spanned spike, with dominance at 160-218 and 743-854. Clonal diversity may have been underestimated, and the donors were mostly white British, with more females than males.

Sample: peripheral blood, taken on day 0 of AZD1222 vaccination. The clonotype was recovered from an adult in good health. The V and J genes are TRBV27 and TRBJ2-7; TRBD1 might be the D (6 bases). Here the CDR3 DNA reads TGTGCCAGCAGTTTCGGGACAACCTACGAGCAGTACTTC. It translates to CASSFGTTYEQYF.